The 26 T cell receptor beta chains reported below all come from one sample, sequenced in a study of post-analysis software for immune sequencing data. Regarding the study as a whole: Controls had lower frequencies than patients of about 5 TRBV segments, which included TRBV5-6, TRBV5-1 and TRBV20-1.

Which antigens these TCRs recognize remains unknown. Prepared libraries of TCR beta cDNA carried unique molecular identifiers. MiXCR was run by TCRdb on the PCR reads, yielding one entry per CDR3 protein. The data show around 260,000 distinct CDR3 sequences, approximately 34% seen once. The material sequenced was blood. These receptors were collected from a girl aged 5-17 years with multiple sclerosis.

In the case of this clonotype: A read error is possible here, since a much larger clone lies one base away. J is TRBJ2-1 and V is TRBV5-1; TRBD1 matches 9 bases. The J call may be incorrect, as the DNA end agrees better with TRBJ2-7. Germline V gene sequence: CDR1 SGHRS, CDR2 YFSETQ. The length of the CDR3 is 15 residues. In DNA form, the CDR3 reads TGCGCCAGCAGCTTGCGGACAGGGGCCTACAATGAGCAGTACTTC. It translates to CASSLRTGAYNEQYF.

The chain recombines TRBV7-9 with TRBJ2-5; 11 bases fit TRBD2. Judging by the DNA end, TRBJ2-7 fits better; the J call may be wrong. The CDR3 totals 15 residues. Germline V lookup: CDR1 SEHNR, CDR2 FQNEAQ (reference sequence). CDR3 nucleotides: TGTGCCAGCAGCCCTGGACTAGCGGGTACCGACGAGCAGTACTTC. Translating gives CASSPGLAGTDEQYF.

This clonotype was observed a handful of times. The V gene is TRBV7-9, the J gene TRBJ1-1; the D gene is possibly TRBD1 (5 bases). The length of the CDR3 is 12 residues. V lost 4 bases to trimming and J lost 8 bases, with 11 bases between them. Germline CDR1 SEHNR, CDR2 FQNEAQ (reference sequence). CDR3 nucleotide sequence: TGTGCCAGCAGCTCGATCAGGGAAGAAGCTTTCTTT. Protein product: CASSSIREEAFF.

This clonotype was seen many times. V gene TRBV20-1 combines with J gene TRBJ2-3; 8 positions match TRBD1. Per germline, CDR1 DFQATT and CDR2 SNEGSKA (reference sequence). V was pared by 6 bases and J by 6 bases, with 11 bases of the junction left unmatched. There are 14 residues in the CDR3. CDR3 sequence: CSAYTQGAGDTQYF. CDR3 DNA: TGCAGTGCCTACACCCAGGGGGCGGGGGATACGCAGTATTTT.

This clonotype was detected only a few times. The V and J genes are TRBV4-1 and TRBJ1-2; D not certain. The germline V and J ends were trimmed by 1 base and 8 bases, with 14 bases remaining between them. There are 14 residues in the CDR3. Germline-derived CDR1 and CDR2 are MGHRA and YSYEKL. CDR3 in DNA: TGCGCCAGCAGCCAAGGTAGCAGCGGTGTAGGCTACACCTTC. It yields the protein CASSQGSSGVGYTF.

V usage is TRBV7-8 and J usage is TRBJ2-4; TRBD2 agrees at 7 bases. CDR1 and CDR2 from the germline V gene are SGHVS and FQNEAQ. The CDR3 length is 16 residues. The J segment lost 6 bases and the V segment lost 1 base, leaving 9 bases of the junction unmatched. The CDR3 coding sequence is TGTGCCAGCAGCTTAGTTGGAGCGGGACCGGGAAACATTCAGTACTTC. This codes for CASSLVGAGPGNIQYF.

There are many counts of this clonotype. V gene TRBV5-6 combines with J gene TRBJ2-1; 12 bases are a match to TRBD2. The junction had 13 bases not matched to a gene; V was cut back by 5 bases and J by 10 bases. Germline CDR1 and CDR2: SGHDT and YYEEEE. This CDR3 has 16 amino acids. Written as DNA, the CDR3 is TGTGCCAGCAGAAGGAGGGGGTCCGGACTAGCGGGAGAGCAGTTCTTC. This encodes CASRRRGSGLAGEQFF.

Of note for this clonotype: This may be a read error, as it is one base from a much larger clone. CDR3: CASSLGQATYEQFF. As DNA, the CDR3 is TGTGCCAGCAGCTTAGGACAGGCAACCTACGAGCAGTTCTTC. The J gene is TRBJ2-1, the V gene TRBV7-9; weak D call: TRBD1 (6 bases). CDR1 SEHNR and CDR2 FQNEAQ come from the germline V gene (reference sequence). CDR3 length equals 14 residues. Trimming shortened V by 1 base and J by 10 bases, and 14 bases separated the two germline ends.

This sequence joins TRBV19 and TRBJ2-1, with unresolved D. The CDR3 totals 15 residues. The V gene's germline CDR1 is LNHDA and CDR2 SQIVND (reference sequence). V lost 0 bases and J lost 9, with 15 bases in between. The CDR3: CASSIDLGFSGEQFF. CDR3 DNA sequence: TGTGCCAGTAGTATAGATCTCGGGTTTTCTGGTGAGCAGTTCTTC.

The chain couples TRBV10-3 to TRBJ1-1; D perhaps matches TRBD1 (5 bases). This CDR3 region has 14 residues. Germline-derived CDR1 and CDR2 are ENHRY and SYGVKD. The V gene lost 0 bases and the J gene lost 5 bases, with 10 bases spanning the gap. The CDR3: CAISESWGGTEAFF. CDR3 sequence (DNA): TGTGCCATCAGTGAGTCGTGGGGGGGGACTGAAGCTTTCTTT.

This clonotype was seen only a few times. J is TRBJ1-1 and V is TRBV29-1; D gene uncertain. The CDR3 totals 13 residues. V dropped 4 bases and J dropped 1 base, with 10 bases sitting between them. The germline V gene encodes CDR1 SQVTM and CDR2 ANQGSEA. The CDR3 DNA follows: TGCAGCGTTGTCGGGCAGACGAACACTGAAGCTTTCTTT. Translating it yields CSVVGQTNTEAFF.

This clonotype was seen at least ten times. The chain uses TRBV6-1 and TRBJ2-3; TRBD2 aligns across 7 bases. The germline CDR1 and CDR2 sequences are MNHNS and SASEGT. There are 18 residues in the CDR3. V gave up 1 base and J gave up 6 bases; unmatched junction bases: 16. The DNA for the CDR3 is TGTGCCAGCAGTGAAGAGTTTATGCGGGGGTACGCCTTGGATACGCAGTATTTT. It specifies CASSEEFMRGYALDTQYF.

V usage is TRBV29-1 and J usage is TRBJ2-2; D unclear. The CDR3 spans 11 residues. Germline CDR1 is SQVTM and CDR2 is ANQGSEA. The ends were cut back, 4 bases at V and 4 bases at J, with 4 bases in the middle. For the CDR3, the DNA is TGCAGCGTTGTAATCACCGGGGAGCTGTTTTTT. Its protein product is CSVVITGELFF.

This clonotype is a singleton in its sample. The CDR3 is CATGLAGAGETQYF. The CDR3 nucleotides are TGTGCCACCGGACTAGCGGGAGCGGGGGAGACCCAGTACTTC. V and J are TRBV7-6 and TRBJ2-7; TRBD2 matches at 13 bases. The better agreement between TRBJ2-5 and the DNA end casts doubt on the J call. The CDR3 consists of 14 residues. The germline gives CDR1 SGHVS, CDR2 FNYEAQ.

As for this clonotype: The junction departs from the called germline gene at one end, perhaps through a read error. The chain is built from TRBV12-3 or TRBV12-4 and TRBJ2-3; 8 bases are a match to TRBD2. This CDR3 is 16 amino acids long. The CDR3 sequence: CASSLLGGRRTDAQYF. The DNA for the CDR3 is TGTGCCAGCAGTTTACTCGGCGGGAGGAGAACAGATGCGCAGTATTTT.

This rearrangement joins TRBV7-9 to TRBJ2-7; perhaps TRBD2 as D (6 bases). The CDR3 is 15 residues long. Germline values: CDR1 SEHNR, CDR2 FQNEAQ (reference sequence). Trimming left V 3 bases short and J 7 bases short, with 19 bases between. The chain's CDR3 is CASSLRRAVVNEQYF. The CDR3 bases are TGTGCCAGCAGCTTGCGGAGGGCCGTAGTGAATGAGCAGTACTTC.

This clonotype was counted between two and nine times. It may be a read error: a sequence one base away is much more abundant. V is TRBV20-1 and J is TRBJ2-4; TRBD2 matches at 9 bases. Trimming cost V 0 bases and J 4 bases; bases outside gene matches: 7. CDR3 length: 16 residues. CDR1 is DFQATT and CDR2 is SNEGSKA in the germline V gene (reference sequence). The chain's CDR3 is CSARDRASGEKNIQYF. The CDR3 region has the DNA TGCAGTGCTAGAGATCGGGCTAGCGGGGAGAAAAACATTCAGTACTTC.

This clonotype was seen ten or more times. The rearrangement links TRBV4-1 to TRBJ2-5; no definite D call. V was trimmed by 0 bases and J by 5 bases, leaving 7 bases between them. The germline gives CDR1 MGHRA, CDR2 YSYEKL. This CDR3 contains 13 residues. The CDR3 region has the DNA TGCGCCAGCAGCCAAGAATATCAGGAGACCCAGTACTTC. Protein sequence: CASSQEYQETQYF.

The gene calls are TRBV7-6 and TRBJ1-1, with D hard to call. Trimming removed 5 bases at V and 3 bases at J, with 10 bases between. The V gene's germline CDR1 is SGHVS and CDR2 FNYEAQ. The CDR3 runs to 13 residues. CDR3 nucleotides: TGTGCCAGCAGCCTCCTATATGACACTGAAGCTTTCTTT. Amino acids: CASSLLYDTEAFF.

The V gene is TRBV10-1, the J gene TRBJ2-7; D is perhaps TRBD1 or TRBD2 (6 bases each). Germline loops: CDR1 WNHNN, CDR2 SYGVQD (reference sequence). Trimming stripped 2 bases from V and 2 bases from J, with 10 bases between. This CDR3 spans 14 amino acids. The CDR3 bases are TGCGCCAGCAGTGAGGGGGGGCCCACCTACGAGCAGTACTTC. Translated, it gives CASSEGGPTYEQYF.

This clonotype was counted a few times. It may be a read error: a sequence one base away is much more abundant. The chain is built from TRBV12-3 or TRBV12-4 and TRBJ2-1; 12 positions agree with TRBD2. The ends lost 11 bases at V and 11 bases at J; junction bases unmatched: 16. This CDR3 contains 15 residues. The CDR3 nucleotides read TGTGCCTCCCAACCTAGACTAGCGGGAGTGGGTAAGCAGTTCTTC. The encoded protein is CASQPRLAGVGKQFF.

The chain is built from TRBV20-1 and TRBJ2-7, with 8 bases lining up with TRBD1. The DNA end lines up better with TRBJ2-5; the J call may be wrong. Germline CDR1 is DFQATT and CDR2 is SNEGSKA (reference sequence). The CDR3 runs 16 residues. The CDR3 spells CSARDLQGARWETQYF. In DNA form, the CDR3 reads TGCAGTGCTAGAGATCTTCAGGGGGCAAGGTGGGAGACCCAGTACTTC.

J is TRBJ1-2 and V is TRBV2; D is unclear. Germline V gives CDR1 SNHLY, CDR2 FYNNEI. V gave up 3 bases and J gave up 2 bases, with 4 bases separating them. CDR3 length: 12 amino acids. The CDR3 sequence is CASSEENYGYTF. In DNA form, the CDR3 reads TGTGCCAGCAGTGAGGAGAACTATGGCTACACCTTC.

The chain uses TRBV2 and TRBJ1-4; 9 nucleotides match TRBD1. Germline V lookup: CDR1 SNHLY, CDR2 FYNNEI. V trimming: 6 bases; J trimming: 5 bases; junction bases outside the gene matches: 10. This CDR3 has 16 amino acids. CDR3 nucleotide sequence: TGTGCCAGCAGCGCCGGGACAGGGTTTCGGAATGAAAAACTGTTTTTT. Translated: CASSAGTGFRNEKLFF.

J is TRBJ2-5 and V is TRBV5-1; D is perhaps TRBD2 (5 bases). From germline, CDR1 is SGHRS and CDR2 YFSETQ. Trimming left V 8 bases short and J 5 bases short, with 13 bases between. The CDR3 has 12 residues. The CDR3 sequence is CASSVLLETQYF. CDR3 in DNA: TGCGCCAGTAGCGTACTGCTTGAGACCCAGTACTTC.

This clonotype appeared many times. This chain uses TRBV7-2 with TRBJ1-2; D might be TRBD1 (6 bases). Looked up from germline, CDR1 is SGHTA and CDR2 is FQGNSA. Trimming pared 1 base from V and 6 bases from J, leaving 12 bases between. The CDR3 sequence is 14 residues long. The DNA of the CDR3 is TGTGCCAGCAGCTTAGGAGGGGGTCTGGATGGCTACACCTTC. Residues: CASSLGGGLDGYTF.